What follows are 2 T cell receptor beta chains derived from one specimen sequenced in a study of blood T cell repertoires in COVID-19 (dated by TCRdb to 2019 to 2021). Libraries were constructed by the immunoSEQ multiplex PCR assay. Entries here come from immuneACCESS through TCRdb and include only in-frame sequences with V and J called. Some clones fail to appear in such tables; in the studies checked, an unresolved V gene covers under half of the shortfall, and the cause of the remainder is unknown. The sample profile shows 75,000 to 95,000 clones; roughly 80% of them were found once. The ten largest clones add up to roughly 6.3% of the sample. Source material: peripheral blood. Receptors were obtained from a man in his sixties with acute or convalescent COVID-19.

The V and J genes are TRBV6-5 and TRBJ1-6, with D possibly matching TRBD1 (6 bases). Per the germline V gene, CDR1 is MNHEY and CDR2 is SVGAGI. The CDR3 length is 14 residues. The V and J ends lost 2 bases and 7 bases respectively, with 9 bases between them. The CDR3 nucleotides read TGTGCCAGCAGTTACGACAGGTTAAATTCACCCCTCCACTTT. It specifies CASSYDRLNSPLHF.

This chain links TRBV12-3 or TRBV12-4 with TRBJ1-2; TRBD1 aligns across 8 bases. The CDR3 has 13 amino acids. V lost 6 bases to trimming and J lost 4 bases; unmatched junction nucleotides: 4. CDR3 amino acids: CASSRTGFYGYTF. The CDR3 DNA is TGTGCCAGCAGCCGGACAGGGTTCTATGGCTACACCTTC.